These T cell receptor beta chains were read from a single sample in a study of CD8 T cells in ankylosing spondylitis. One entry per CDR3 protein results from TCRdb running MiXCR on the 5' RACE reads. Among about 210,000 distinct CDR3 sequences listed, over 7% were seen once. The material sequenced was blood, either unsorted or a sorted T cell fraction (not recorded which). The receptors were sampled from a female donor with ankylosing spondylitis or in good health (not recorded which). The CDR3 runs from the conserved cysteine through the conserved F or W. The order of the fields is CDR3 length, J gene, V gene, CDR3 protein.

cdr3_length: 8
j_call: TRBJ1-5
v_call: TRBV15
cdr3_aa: CVVLGEHF

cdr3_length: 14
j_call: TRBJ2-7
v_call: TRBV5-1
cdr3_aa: CASSLAGTIREQYF

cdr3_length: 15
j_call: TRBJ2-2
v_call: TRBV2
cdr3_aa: CATFSGQGVPGELFF

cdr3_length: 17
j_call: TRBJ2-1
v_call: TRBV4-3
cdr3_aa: CAKSGTSGSSSYNEQFF

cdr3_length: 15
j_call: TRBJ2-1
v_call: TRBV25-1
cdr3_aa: CASSPGLGVGGEQFF

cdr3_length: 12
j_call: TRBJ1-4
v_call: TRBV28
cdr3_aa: CASMGRREKLFF

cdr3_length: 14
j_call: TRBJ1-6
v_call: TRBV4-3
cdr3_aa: CASSQDPGGSPLHF

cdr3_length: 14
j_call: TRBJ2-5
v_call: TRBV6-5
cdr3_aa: CASSLAGGGETQYF

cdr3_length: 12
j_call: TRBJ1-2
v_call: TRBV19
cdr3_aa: CASSVPREGYTF

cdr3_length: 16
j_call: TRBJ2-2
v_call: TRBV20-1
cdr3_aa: CSASAASGRTGGELFF

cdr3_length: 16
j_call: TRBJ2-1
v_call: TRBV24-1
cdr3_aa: CATSDPSQRPYTEQFF

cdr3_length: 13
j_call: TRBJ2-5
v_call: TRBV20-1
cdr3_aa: CSAMGPGGETQYF

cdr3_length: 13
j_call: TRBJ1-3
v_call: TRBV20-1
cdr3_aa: CSASVSNGNTIYF

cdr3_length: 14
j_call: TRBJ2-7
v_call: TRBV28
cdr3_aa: CATSGQGCSYEQYF

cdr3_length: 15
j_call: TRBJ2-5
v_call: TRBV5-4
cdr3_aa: CASSLRQGRRETQYF

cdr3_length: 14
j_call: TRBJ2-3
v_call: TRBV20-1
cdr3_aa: CSATTRLPTDTQYF

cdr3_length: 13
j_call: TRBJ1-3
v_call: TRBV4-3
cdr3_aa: CASSQEARNTIYF

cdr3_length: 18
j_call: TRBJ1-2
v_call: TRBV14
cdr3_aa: CASSGRDRGITPPHGYTF

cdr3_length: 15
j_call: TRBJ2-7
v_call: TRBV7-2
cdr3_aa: CASSLVGTRGYEQYF

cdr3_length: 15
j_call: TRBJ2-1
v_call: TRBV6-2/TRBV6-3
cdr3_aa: CASSYLGQGAYEQFF

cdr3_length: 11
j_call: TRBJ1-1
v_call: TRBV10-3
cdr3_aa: CAIGDGTEAFF

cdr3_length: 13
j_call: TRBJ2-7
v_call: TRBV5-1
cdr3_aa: CASCKGVDYEQYF

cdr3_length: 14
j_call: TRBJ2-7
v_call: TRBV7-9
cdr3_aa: CASSPLGQAYEQYF

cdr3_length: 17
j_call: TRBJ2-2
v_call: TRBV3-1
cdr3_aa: CASSQEPGQRNTGELFF

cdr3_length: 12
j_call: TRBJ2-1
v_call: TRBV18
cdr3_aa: CASSPGPTEQFF

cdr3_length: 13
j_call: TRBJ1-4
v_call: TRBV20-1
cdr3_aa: CSACRTTNEKLFF

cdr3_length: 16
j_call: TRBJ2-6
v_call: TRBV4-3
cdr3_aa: CASSGTGRGGANVLTF

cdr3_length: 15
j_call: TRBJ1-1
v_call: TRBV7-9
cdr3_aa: CASSPIREWSTEAFF

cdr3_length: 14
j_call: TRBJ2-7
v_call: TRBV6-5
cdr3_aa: CASSSTGTPYEQYF

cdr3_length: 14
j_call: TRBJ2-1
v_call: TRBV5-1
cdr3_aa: CASSLRGLGGEQFF

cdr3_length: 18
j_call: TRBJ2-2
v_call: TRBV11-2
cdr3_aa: CASSSGRGSGVNTGELFF

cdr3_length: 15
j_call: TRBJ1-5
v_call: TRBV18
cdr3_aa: CASSPRAQSNHPQHF

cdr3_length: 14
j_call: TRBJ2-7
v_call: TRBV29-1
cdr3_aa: CSVPATGGLYEQYF

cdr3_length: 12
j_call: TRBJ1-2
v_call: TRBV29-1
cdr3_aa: CSVEEGLGGYTF

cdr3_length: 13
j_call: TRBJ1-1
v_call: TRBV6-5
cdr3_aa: CASSYERNTEAFF